A selection of T cell receptor beta chains follows, all from one sample in a study of graft-versus-host responses after intestinal transplantation. Using immunoSEQ multiplex PCR, the repertoire was profiled, and TCRdb retains in-frame clones only, with some absent. This table has some 14,000 clones, 65% to 70% appearing once. Here the sequenced sample was ileum tissue, taken 650 to 700 days after intestinal transplantation. All receptors come from a human patient who received an intestinal transplant, so some T cells may come from the graft donor. The CDR3 runs from the conserved cysteine through the conserved F or W. D genes are given only for firm matches. Clone size is shown for a subset of rows, as once, few, many or a class of expanded clone.

d_call | j_call | clone_size | v_call | cdr3_nt | cdr3_aa
TRBD1 | TRBJ2-7 | few | TRBV4-3 | TGCGCCAGCAGCCAAGATAGGGGGACAGGGAACTACGAGCAGTACTTC | CASSQDRGTGNYEQYF
TRBD1 | TRBJ2-7 | - | TRBV19 | TGTGCCAGTAGCCCCGGACAGGCGAGCTCCTACGAGCAGTACTTC | CASSPGQASSYEQYF
TRBD2 | TRBJ2-1 | - | TRBV27 | TGTGCCAGCAGTTTTTTTGGGGTAGCGGGGGCCAATGAGCAGTTCTTC | CASSFFGVAGANEQFF
TRBD2 | TRBJ2-3 | - | TRBV6-4 | TGTGCCAGCAGCTCTACTAGCGGGAGCACAGATACGCAGTATTTT | CASSSTSGSTDTQYF
TRBD1 | TRBJ1-5 | - | TRBV2 | TGTGCCAGCAGTGGAGGACAGGGGGCGGGTCAGCCCCAGCATTTT | CASSGGQGAGQPQHF
- | TRBJ1-2 | - | TRBV6-5 | TGTGCCAGCAGTTACCCAGGGCATGGCTACACCTTC | CASSYPGHGYTF
TRBD2 | TRBJ2-2 | - | TRBV18 | TGTGCCAGCTCGACAGCGGGACTAGCTTTACCCGGGGAGCTGTTTTTT | CASSTAGLALPGELFF
- | TRBJ2-4 | - | TRBV5-1 | TGCGCCAGCAGCCCCGGTAGGGGGGGGATTGACATTCAGTACTTC | CASSPGRGGIDIQYF
TRBD1 | TRBJ2-7 | - | TRBV4-3 | TGCGCCAGCAGCCAAGATGTGGGACAGGGACTCTTGAACGAGCAGTACTTC | CASSQDVGQGLLNEQYF
- | TRBJ2-7 | - | TRBV13 | TGTGCCAGCAGCCCCCGTGCCTACGAGCAGTACTTC | CASSPRAYEQYF
- | TRBJ1-1 | - | TRBV6-6 | TGTGCCAGCAGTTTTCGGTACGGGGACACTGAAGCTTTCTTT | CASSFRYGDTEAFF
TRBD1 | TRBJ1-6 | - | TRBV2 | TGTGCCAGCAGTGAGGACAGGGGGCGTTCACCCCTCCACTTT | CASSEDRGRSPLHF
TRBD1 | TRBJ1-2 | - | TRBV11-3 | TGTGCCAGCAGCTCCCCCACCGGGACAGCAAACTATGGCTACACCTTC | CASSSPTGTANYGYTF
TRBD1 | TRBJ2-2 | - | TRBV30 | TGTGCCTGGAGTCACCGGGACAGTTACACCGGGGAGCTGTTTTTT | CAWSHRDSYTGELFF
TRBD1 | TRBJ1-2 | - | TRBV28 | TGTGCCAGCAGTTTAGATGTAGACAGGGAATTACTCTATGGCTACACCTTC | CASSLDVDRELLYGYTF
- | TRBJ1-2 | - | TRBV7-9 | TGTGCCAGCAGCTTGGCACGATATGGCTACACCTTC | CASSLARYGYTF
TRBD1 | TRBJ1-3 | - | TRBV6-5 | TGTGCCAGCAGTTACTCGACAGGGATTGGAAACACCATATATTTT | CASSYSTGIGNTIYF
TRBD2 | TRBJ2-7 | - | TRBV19 | TGTGCCAGTAGTATTGGACTAGCGGGGGGCATATACGAGCAGTACTTC | CASSIGLAGGIYEQYF
- | TRBJ2-5 | - | TRBV6-5 | TGTGCCAGCAGTTACTCCCCCAACCAAGAGACCCAGTACTTC | CASSYSPNQETQYF
TRBD2 | TRBJ2-7 | few | TRBV27 | TGTGCCAGCAGTTTATCGGGGACTAACGAGCAGTACTTC | CASSLSGTNEQYF
- | TRBJ1-2 | - | TRBV6-5 | TGTGCCAGCACCAGAATCGGGGGGAATAGAGGCTACACCTTC | CASTRIGGNRGYTF
TRBD1 | TRBJ2-3 | - | TRBV15 | TGTGCCACCAGCAGAGATCGGCAGGGGGTCGGAGGCACAGATACGCAGTATTTT | CATSRDRQGVGGTDTQYF
TRBD1 | TRBJ1-1 | - | TRBV25-1 | TGTGCCAGCAGTGACGCACAGGGGGGGACTGAAGCTTTCTTT | CASSDAQGGTEAFF
- | TRBJ1-3 | - | TRBV6-1 | TGTGCCAGCAGTGAAGCGGAGGGTTCTGGAAACACCATATATTTT | CASSEAEGSGNTIYF
- | TRBJ2-2 | - | TRBV11-2 | TGTGCCAGCAGCTTATTGACTGCGAACACCGGGGAGCTGTTTTTT | CASSLLTANTGELFF
- | TRBJ1-2 | - | TRBV2 | TGTGCCAGCAGTTACCGGGAATTTGGCTACACCTTC | CASSYREFGYTF
- | TRBJ1-3 | - | TRBV6-5 | TGTGCCAGCCCTAGGACAGCCATCTCTGGAAACACCATATATTTT | CASPRTAISGNTIYF
- | TRBJ2-2 | - | TRBV11-2 | TGTGCCAGCAGCTCCCCGGGATTCGGGTGGACCGGGGAGCTGTTTTTT | CASSSPGFGWTGELFF
TRBD1 | TRBJ1-1 | medium-sized | TRBV6-6 | TGTGCCAGCAGCCACGGACAGGGTGAAGCTTTCTTT | CASSHGQGEAFF
- | TRBJ2-7 | once | TRBV18 | TGTGCCAGCTCACGCCGCGCACTGATGGACAGCTACGAGCAGTACTTC | CASSRRALMDSYEQYF
TRBD1 | TRBJ1-2 | - | TRBV18 | TGTGCCAGCTCAGGACAGGGATACTATGGCTACACCTTC | CASSGQGYYGYTF
TRBD2 | TRBJ2-5 | - | TRBV6-1 | TGTGCCAGCAGTCTGACTAGCGCCCAGTACTTC | CASSLTSAQYF
TRBD1 | TRBJ1-2 | - | TRBV5-8 | TGTGCCAGCACCGGGACAGTCGGCTATGGCTACACCTTC | CASTGTVGYGYTF
- | TRBJ2-3 | - | TRBV4-1 | TGCGCCAGCAGCGCAAGGACAGAGAGCACAGATACGCAGTATTTT | CASSARTESTDTQYF
TRBD1 | TRBJ1-2 | few | TRBV18 | TGTGCCAGCTCACCGGACAGGGAGGAGGGCTACACCTTC | CASSPDREEGYTF
- | TRBJ1-4 | - | TRBV5-1 | TGCGCCAGCAGCTTCGGCAGGGGTGAAGAAAAACTGTTTTTT | CASSFGRGEEKLFF
- | TRBJ1-3 | - | TRBV4-3 | TGCGCCAGCAGCCATACACAGGGTAGGGACACCATATATTTT | CASSHTQGRDTIYF
- | TRBJ1-6 | once | TRBV4-1 | TGCGCCAGCAGCCAAGAGAGCGAATACCCAAGCTCCTATAATTCACCCCTCCACTTT | CASSQESEYPSSYNSPLHF
- | TRBJ2-7 | few | TRBV5-1 | TGCGCCAGCAGCTTGGGCCCCGGAGCCTACGAGCAGTACTTC | CASSLGPGAYEQYF